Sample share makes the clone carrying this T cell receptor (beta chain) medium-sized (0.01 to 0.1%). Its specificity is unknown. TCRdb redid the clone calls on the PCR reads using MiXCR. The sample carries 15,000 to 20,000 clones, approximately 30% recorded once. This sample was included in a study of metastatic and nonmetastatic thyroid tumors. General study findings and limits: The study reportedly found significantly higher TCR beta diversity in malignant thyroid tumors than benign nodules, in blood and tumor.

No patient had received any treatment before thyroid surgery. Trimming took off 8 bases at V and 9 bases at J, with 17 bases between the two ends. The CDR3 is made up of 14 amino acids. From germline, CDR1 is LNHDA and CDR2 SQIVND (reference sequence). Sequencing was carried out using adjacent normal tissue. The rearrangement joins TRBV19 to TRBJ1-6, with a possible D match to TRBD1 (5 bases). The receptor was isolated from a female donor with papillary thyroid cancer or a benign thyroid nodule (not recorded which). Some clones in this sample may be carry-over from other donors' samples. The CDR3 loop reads CASRSGGARSPLHF. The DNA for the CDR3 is TGTGCCAGTCGTTCGGGAGGGGCGCGTTCACCCCTCCACTTT.